This T cell receptor beta chain was identified during a study of lymphopenia after photon versus proton radiotherapy. Profiling relied on immunoSEQ multiplex PCR, and the TCRdb table lists in-frame clones only, not all of them. The sample yields around 50,000 clones, approximately 88% seen once. Points on this clone: Its antigen remains unidentified.

Germline CDR1 is MNHEY and CDR2 is SMNVEV (reference sequence). CDR3 size: 15 residues. The J segment lost 6 bases and the V segment lost 3 bases, leaving 6 bases of the junction unmatched. Study conclusions and caveats: Larger post-nadir TCR diversity loss correlated inversely with survival in deceased patients. Relative stability marked proton patients; photon patients lost diversity and naive cells.

The receptor's source is a man between 60 and 75 years old with pancreatic cancer. Sequencing was performed on peripheral blood, taken from a patient treated with proton-based radiotherapy. The rearrangement links TRBV27 to TRBJ2-1, with 9 bases lining up with TRBD2. The CDR3 sequence: CASSFSKLAGNEQFF. The CDR3 bases are TGTGCCAGCAGTTTTTCCAAACTAGCGGGCAATGAGCAGTTCTTC.